Listed here are 19 T cell receptor beta chains from one sample, sequenced in a study of molecular identifiers for immune sequencing clone quantification. TCRdb independently ran MiXCR on the PCR reads; one entry per CDR3 protein. The sample yields a few hundred thousand distinct CDR3 sequences, around 25% seen once. The sequenced sample was naive CD8+ T cells from blood, with Jurkat cell RNA spiked in. The subset denotes: FACS-sorted CD8+CD4-CCR7+CD45RA+ naive T cells. Source of these receptors: a human donor in good health. Some libraries in this study had Jurkat cell RNA spiked in.

This clonotype was picked up many times. The chain combines TRBV12-3 or TRBV12-4 with TRBJ1-5, with D unclear. The CDR3 has 13 residues. V was cut by 4 bases and J by 3 bases, with 7 bases left in between. The CDR3 reads CASSSDVNQPQHF. The DNA of the CDR3 is TGTGCCAGCAGTTCGGACGTCAATCAGCCCCAGCATTTT.

This clonotype was counted ten times or more. The chain is built from TRBV5-5 and TRBJ1-3; D is undetermined. The CDR3 spans 14 residues. V was pared by 1 base and J by 0 bases, with 5 bases between. CDR1 and CDR2 (germline): SGHKS, YYEKEE (reference sequence). This CDR3 is CASSLYPSGNTIYF. Here the CDR3 DNA reads TGTGCCAGCAGCTTGTATCCCTCTGGAAACACCATATATTTT.

As for this clonotype: This may be a read error, as it is one base from a much larger clone. The chain carries TRBV7-9 and TRBJ2-5; a possible D gene is TRBD1 (6 bases). CDR3 size: 13 residues. The V gene lost 8 bases and the J gene lost 1 base, with 11 bases spanning the gap. Germline V CDR1 and CDR2: SEHNR, FQNEAQ (reference sequence). The DNA of the CDR3 is TGTGCCAGCGTGCGGACAGCCCAAGAGACCCAGTACTTC. It codes for CASVRTAQETQYF.

In this sample, this clonotype turned up once. The junction shows a germline mismatch at one end, possibly a read error. This chain connects TRBV11-2 to TRBJ2-7, with D perhaps given as TRBD1 or TRBD2 (6 bases each). The CDR3 has 14 amino acids. Germline assignment: CDR1 SGHAT and CDR2 FQNNGV. In DNA form, the CDR3 reads TGTGCCCGCAGCTTAGTGGCAGGGGAGGCCGAGCAGTACTTC. The encoded protein is CARSLVAGEAEQYF.

This clonotype was counted a few times. The gene calls are TRBV27 and TRBJ2-5; 15 nucleotides align to TRBD2. This CDR3 comprises 18 residues. Germline CDR1 and CDR2: MNHEY and SMNVEV (reference sequence). The V and J ends lost 5 bases and 1 base, in that order; junction bases with no gene match: 8. CDR3 loop: CASSAPGLAGGPQETQYF. The CDR3 coding sequence is TGTGCCAGCAGTGCACCGGGACTAGCGGGAGGCCCCCAAGAGACCCAGTACTTC.

The sample holds a few counts of this clonotype. V gene TRBV4-1 combines with J gene TRBJ2-7; 8 bases map to TRBD2. The V and J ends lost 8 bases and 6 bases, in that order; junction bases with no gene match: 3. Germline V CDR1 and CDR2: MGHRA, YSYEKL. CDR3 length: 11 amino acids. CDR3 residues: CASAGRGEQYF. The DNA for the CDR3 is TGCGCCAGCGCCGGGAGGGGCGAGCAGTACTTC.

In this sample, this clonotype turned up many times. CDR3 coding DNA: TGTGCCAGCAACCCTAGCGGGAGCGCTTTGGATGAGCAGTTCTTC. The encoded protein is CASNPSGSALDEQFF. The chain employs TRBV5-4 and TRBJ2-1, with 10 bases that match TRBD2. Germline values: CDR1 SGHNT, CDR2 YYREEE (reference sequence). The CDR3 covers 15 residues. The V and J ends lost 6 bases and 8 bases, in that order; junction bases with no gene match: 11.

Only a few counts were recorded for this clonotype. V gene TRBV19 combines with J gene TRBJ2-3, with D uncertain. The CDR3 extends over 15 amino acids. Germline V gene data show CDR1 as LNHDA and CDR2 as SQIVND (reference sequence). Trimming shortened V by 2 bases and J by 3 bases, and 12 bases separated the two germline ends. The CDR3 here is CASSIIPSRTDTQYF. CDR3 in DNA: TGTGCCAGTAGTATAATTCCCTCTCGTACAGATACGCAGTATTTT.

The gene calls are TRBV19 and TRBJ2-7, with D perhaps matching TRBD1 or TRBD2 (5 bases each). In germline, CDR1 is LNHDA, CDR2 SQIVND (reference sequence). V shed 6 bases and J shed 3 bases, with 15 bases lying between them. This CDR3 contains 14 residues. CDR3 region: CASRGEQGNYEQYF. Written as DNA, the CDR3 is TGTGCCAGTAGGGGAGAGCAGGGAAACTACGAGCAGTACTTC.

Notes on this clonotype: One base away lies a much larger clone, so this may be a sequencing read error. The rearrangement joins TRBV6-5 to TRBJ2-7; 7 positions agree with TRBD1. This CDR3 is 13 amino acids long. Germline loops: CDR1 MNHEY, CDR2 SVGAGI. This CDR3 is CTSSPQGSYEQYF. The CDR3 bases are TGTACCAGCAGTCCACAGGGGTCCTACGAGCAGTACTTC.

Concerning this clonotype: Since a much larger clone is just one base distant, this may be a read error. The V and J genes are TRBV9 and TRBJ2-7, with 7 bases matching TRBD2. Germline V gene data show CDR1 as SGDLS and CDR2 as YYNGEE. V was clipped by 3 bases and J by 6 bases; unmatched bases: 6. The CDR3 is made up of 13 amino acids. CDR3: CASSDGPGGEQYF. CDR3 in DNA: TGTGCCAGCAGCGACGGGCCGGGGGGCGAGCAGTACTTC.

The chain joins TRBV7-9 to TRBJ2-7; D call uncertain. The V gene's germline CDR1 is SEHNR and CDR2 FQNEAQ (reference sequence). CDR3 length: 13 residues. V shed 5 bases and J shed 2 bases, with 10 bases lying between them. The CDR3 loop reads CASSPTLAYEQYF. The CDR3 bases are TGTGCCAGCAGCCCAACCCTAGCCTACGAGCAGTACTTC.

This chain links TRBV12-3 or TRBV12-4 with TRBJ2-5; 8 bases are a match to TRBD1. The CDR3 loop spans 17 amino acids. With 2 bases clipped from V and 4 bases from J, the junction kept 12 bases outside the gene matches. CDR3 region: CASSLKGAGGDGETQYF. The CDR3 DNA sequence: TGTGCCAGCAGTTTAAAGGGTGCAGGGGGCGACGGAGAGACCCAGTACTTC.

The CDR3 reads CASSSDTGTGTYNEQFF. In DNA, the CDR3 is TGTGCCAGCAGCTCTGATACCGGGACAGGGACTTACAATGAGCAGTTCTTC. This sequence joins TRBV7-2 and TRBJ2-1; TRBD1 agrees at 9 bases. The ends lost 4 bases at V and 4 bases at J; junction bases unmatched: 11. Per germline, CDR1 SGHTA and CDR2 FQGNSA. The CDR3 sequence is 17 residues long.

The chain couples TRBV28 to TRBJ2-3, with 9 bases that match TRBD2. The CDR3 is 18 residues long. CDR1 is MDHEN and CDR2 is SYDVKM in the germline V gene. After removal of 2 bases from V and 4 bases from J, the junction contained 13 bases not matched to a gene. The CDR3 sequence: CASSLPRLHQREADTQYF. CDR3 DNA: TGTGCCAGCAGTTTACCCCGCCTTCATCAGCGGGAGGCAGATACGCAGTATTTT.

V is TRBV2 and J is TRBJ1-5; TRBD1 might be the D (6 bases). Trimming removed 6 bases from V and 2 bases from J, with 23 bases in between. Per the germline V gene, CDR1 is SNHLY and CDR2 is FYNNEI. The CDR3 covers 18 residues. This CDR3 reads CASSRTRDKSRGNQPQHF. The CDR3 DNA reads as TGTGCCAGCAGCAGAACCCGGGACAAAAGTAGGGGCAATCAGCCCCAGCATTTT. Drawing the rest from reference TRBV2 and TRBJ1-5, the complete variable domain is EPEVTQTPSHQVTQMGQEVILRCVPISNHLYFYWYRQILGQKVEFLVSFYNNEISEKSEIFDDQFSVERPDGSNFTLKIRSTKLEDSAMYFCASSRTRDKSRGNQPQHFGDGTRLSIL.

The chain uses TRBV10-3 and TRBJ1-4; D ambiguous. Germline CDR1 ENHRY, CDR2 SYGVKD. V lost 5 bases to trimming and J lost 8 bases, with 15 bases between them. The CDR3 covers 14 residues. The CDR3 coding sequence is TGTGCCATCAGTTCTGGGCAGCTAGGGGAAAAACTGTTTTTT. Its protein is CAISSGQLGEKLFF.

The chain uses TRBV15 and TRBJ1-1, with D unclear. The V gene lost 6 bases and the J gene lost 7 bases, with 15 bases spanning the gap. The CDR3 contains 13 residues. Germline CDR1 LNHNV, CDR2 YYDKDF (reference sequence). The CDR3 coding sequence is TGTGCCACCAGTAATAGCCCGGGAGATGAAGCTTTCTTT. It encodes CATSNSPGDEAFF.

The sample holds a few counts of this clonotype. The chain links TRBV7-9 to TRBJ2-3; perhaps TRBD1 as D (5 bases). Germline CDR1 and CDR2: SEHNR and FQNEAQ (reference sequence). The ends were cut back, 3 bases at V and 2 bases at J, with 15 bases in the middle. The CDR3 is 16 residues long. CDR3 residues: CASSLGYGAITDTQYF. DNA of the CDR3: TGTGCCAGCAGCTTGGGCTATGGGGCTATCACAGATACGCAGTATTTT.